This T cell receptor beta chain was documented in a study of blood T cell repertoires in COVID-19. Assay used: immunoSEQ multiplex PCR; TCRdb lists only in-frame clones, some missing. The sample lists some 290,000 clones; 90% to 95% were seen once. The sequence derives from a woman between 25 and 40 years old who had been exposed to COVID-19. Sequencing was carried out using PBMCs or T cells enriched from blood (not recorded which).

CDR3: CASSPRLTAGEQFF. The CDR3 DNA reads as TGCGCCAGCAGCCCTCGACTCACGGCTGGTGAGCAGTTCTTC. V and J are TRBV4-1 and TRBJ2-1; no clear D gene. The CDR3 is 14 amino acids. V was shortened by 4 bases and J by 9 bases, with 16 bases between the two germline ends. CDR1 and CDR2 (germline): MGHRA, YSYEKL.